This TCR beta chain was sequenced during a study of cytomegalovirus exposure and HLA in healthy donors (dated by TCRdb to the late 2010s). Notes on the research overall: In an earlier analysis of roughly 590 of the donors, approximately 300 Gb of sequence data and 90 million to 120 million unique TCR beta sequences from about 180 million T cells were reported. An early release covering roughly 600 HLA-typed donors comprised approximately 290 gigabases of sequencing data and around 86 million unique TCR sequences. Of the approximately 400 genotyped donors, 65% to 90% fell in the genetic ancestry cluster associated with self-reported Caucasian donors. The study aimed to test whether signatures of past pathogen exposure could be identified by cataloging public T cell receptors. The T cell repertoires of 670 or so subjects were profiled by immunosequencing and related to cytomegalovirus serostatus. Along with the roughly 670-subject first cohort, a separate validation cohort of over a hundred different subjects was used. The study combined high-throughput TCR immunosequencing, statistical association of individual TCRs with disease status, and machine learning to predict cytomegalovirus infection status. A later analysis re-examined previously published TCR beta repertoires from just over 650 donors and added high-resolution HLA genotyping to investigate patterns of TCR occurrence. The later analysis used no new phenotypic data to find candidate immune exposures, relying instead on TCR beta sequences and their occurrence across donors. An earlier analysis of 587 of the donors applied high-throughput TCR beta sequencing to assess whether each TCR beta V gene segment acted as functional or pseudogenic. Donor age, sex, ethnicity and CMV serostatus were compiled alongside the repertoire data. Genome-wide SNP genotypes for about three fifths of the 666 donors were used in a later genetic analysis, which treated that subset as a discovery cohort. Every discovery cohort repertoire had been produced on one sequencing platform. Both class I and class II loci were covered by HLA typing, at four-digit resolution. Typing coverage varied by locus: about 629-640 donors for A, B, C, DRB1 and DQB1; roughly 510 for DQA1; more than 600 for DPA1; about 450 for DPB1. Because of strong linkage in the cohort, five DR-DQ haplotypes were treated as single units for association and clustering. On average, around 240,000 unique TCR beta nucleotide sequences were sequenced per donor among some 430 genotyped donors of the cohort, with roughly 18% of those sequences being non-productive.

On the study overall, not on this receptor specifically: It was suggested by the authors that the approach could potentially be generalized to other disease states and immunological phenotypes. When HLA alleles, especially DR and DQ, strongly co-occurred, TCR associations were difficult to assign to individual alleles. The earlier analysis of nearly 600 of the donors excluded some 16 rarely observed V segments, including chromosome 9 orphons, because counts were too low. Specific HLA alleles were associated with 15,000 to 20,000 TCR beta sequences at a false discovery rate of 0.05 in a later analysis. Broadly in line with IMGT annotations, most TCR beta V segments showed up in productive rearrangements about 90% or about 30% of the time in an earlier analysis of a few hundred of the donors. In both the original and validation cohorts, the classifier was reported to diagnose cytomegalovirus status with high specificity and sensitivity. A group of highly shared sequence variants was considered likely to be a technical artifact of the sequencing pipeline. According to a later analysis, most CMV-associated TCR beta chains appeared to be HLA-restricted, and the HLA associations seemed to be driven largely by CMV exposure. Sequencing depth was assumed to be roughly uniform across donors in the presence/absence analyses, though that assumption may not hold. Linkage disequilibrium might explain the correlated functional status among segregating V segments, but an unknown experimental factor could not be ruled out. While some public TCRs were present in many individuals, most TCR sequences turned up only very rarely across donors. In vitro tests confirmed that a few of the cytomegalovirus-associated TCR beta chains recognize cytomegalovirus antigens. In a later analysis, several top co-occurrence clusters were reported to appear linked to parvovirus B19, influenza, CMV and Epstein-Barr virus. The study listed 164 TCR beta chains as associated with cytomegalovirus. A later analysis found that HLA-associated TCR beta chains were more clonally expanded and had lower generation probabilities than equally common non-associated chains. A further reported finding was that TCR beta sequences accurately predicted the HLA-A and HLA-B alleles for most subjects in the first cohort. Immune exposure information for the cohort was limited to CMV serostatus. In a later genetic analysis, a missense DCLRE1C variant was associated with V-gene and J-gene trimming of TCR beta chains, and the association was replicated in an independent cohort. Compared with the approximately 710-donor mean, donors in an Asian-associated ancestry cluster had fewer N-insertions in productive TCRs, according to a later genetic analysis. In a later analysis, the rate of TCR association differed among HLA loci, with DRB1 alleles having the most associated TCRs and HLA-C alleles having the fewest. Some IMGT-functional V segments, including TRBV6-2 and TRBV6-3, could not be told apart with the 87-base-pair reads, so those segments were excluded. Because HLA typing was missing for some donors at each locus, association tests included only the typed subset. This cohort had only TCR beta chains sequenced, and the lack of alpha or paired-chain data limited which features could be detected.

The library was produced with the immunoSEQ multiplex PCR assay. A mixture of 60 forward primers for TCR Vbeta segments and 13 reverse primers for TCR Jbeta segments was used in the multiplex PCR. The CDR3 region of rearranged TCR beta genes was amplified from genomic DNA by a multiplex PCR assay. The Illumina HiSeq System was used to sequence the amplified TCR beta libraries as 87-base-pair reads. In the paper's pipeline: A later analysis tallied some 79 million unique TCR beta chains across the 666 repertoires, and 10 million to 11 million of those chains were shared by two or more donors. Raw reads were error-corrected and collapsed into unique sequences with a nearest-neighbor algorithm that merged closely related sequences to remove PCR and sequencing errors. To assign V, D and J gene segments, CDR3 sequences were aligned to IMGT reference sequences. For a sequence to be retained, at least a six-nucleotide match to both a V gene segment and a J gene segment was required. Rearrangements were classified as productive when the CDR3 lacked stop codons and remained in frame with V and J, and all other rearrangements were classified as non-productive. Following IMGT convention, CDR3 was defined as the stretch from the second conserved V-encoded cysteine to the conserved J-encoded phenylalanine. In an earlier analysis of more than 550 of the donors, sequences lacking an unambiguous match to a single V gene segment were excluded. In an earlier analysis of some 590 of the donors, a V segment was called functional when productive rearrangements were above 56.7%, and segregating when the standard deviation between donors exceeded 5%. A statistical classification framework was built to diagnose cytomegalovirus status from the catalog of TCR beta chain sequences. In a later analysis, V and J genes were assigned by comparing TCR nucleotide sequences against IMGT/GENE-DB human TR gene sequences. In a later analysis, CDR3 sequences and most-parsimonious VDJ recombination scenarios were assigned using the TCRdist pipeline. In a later analysis, each TCR beta chain was defined by its CDR3 amino acid sequence together with its V-gene family, and reads without a unique V-gene family were excluded. To address suspected cross-contamination and a sequencing artifact, a later analysis removed around 600 highly shared, low-generation-probability nucleotide sequences. In a later analysis, a clonal expansion index was calculated for each public chain from normalized within-repertoire ranks of inferred template counts. Generation probabilities in a later analysis came from a VDJ recombination model fitted to out-of-frame rearrangements, and those results were checked against IGoR. A later analysis scored TCR-TCR, TCR-HLA and TCR-CMV co-occurrence with hypergeometric tests, applying a repertoire-size bias correction to TCR pairs. False discovery rates were estimated in a later analysis by permuting HLA or CMV assignments 20 times. In a later analysis, co-occurring TCRs were grouped using DBSCAN, and TCRdist sequence similarity was added for clustering within HLA-allele-positive subsets. Co-occurrence clustering excluded repertoires with fewer than 30,000 or more than 120,000 public chains, plus five with anomalous nucleotide sharing. TCRdb mirrors the immuneACCESS table, restricted to in-frame sequences. Some clones are absent from its copies; in checked studies, under half trace to an unresolved V gene, and the reason for the others is unknown. For V, J and clone size, that table is used; D and trimming come from the DNA. The sample table lists tens of thousands of clones, around three quarters of them with a count of one. Approximately 5.3% of the sample is taken by the ten largest.

The cohort was made up of several hundred healthy bone marrow donors. All cohort members were sampled while nominally healthy, although unrecorded immune exposures were likely present. The donor was CMV seropositive and was included in the group of 250 to 300 seropositive cohort members. A peripheral blood sample was collected from each donor, and TCR beta sequencing was performed on peripheral blood mononuclear cells. The Qiagen DNeasy Blood Extraction Kit was used to extract genomic DNA from the blood cell samples. About this clone: Its antigen is currently not known. Base qualities are not recorded, but no much larger clone differs from it by a single base.

CDR1 MDHEN and CDR2 SYDVKM are derived from the germline V gene. Trimming leaves V shorter by 5 bases and J shorter by 7 bases, with the junction holding 18 bases beyond the gene matches. Its CDR3 holds 18 amino acids, cysteine through phenylalanine. CDR3 DNA only is kept here, 54 bases in frame from base 1. This TCR came from a man younger than 45 in good health and CMV-seropositive. The chain uses TRBV28 and TRBJ2-5; 11 central nucleotides agree with TRBD2. The sequencing sample was made of PBMCs. The CDR3 sequence is CASSGTPGTSGRGATQYF. The sequenced DNA is TGTGCCAGCAGTGGTACTCCCGGGACTAGCGGCCGAGGGGCGACCCAGTACTTC.